This entry lists 17 T cell receptor beta chains sequenced from one sample in a study of molecular identifiers for immune sequencing clone quantification (dated by TCRdb to the late 2010s). Libraries were prepared through PCR. The data were produced on a NextSeq 500. TCRdb reprocessing: public reads trimmed at Q25 with fastp, clones called with MiXCR, in-frame beta chains kept. Each record represents a unique CDR3 protein, reported with the most common genes and DNA among its rows. This sample lists about 630,000 distinct CDR3 sequences; about 25% were detected once. About 0.81% of the sample belongs to the ten largest clones. The material sequenced was naive CD8+ T cells from blood, with Jurkat cell RNA spiked in. Read against the paper, the sample's cell subset or site label means: FACS-sorted CD8+CD4-CCR7+CD45RA+ naive T cells. Every receptor here comes from a human donor in good health. Some libraries in this study had Jurkat cell RNA spiked in.

There are many counts of this clonotype. This chain uses TRBV6-2 or TRBV6-3 with TRBJ2-3; unclear D gene. Trimming cost V 6 bases and J 6 bases, with 7 bases left between them. The CDR3 runs 11 residues. Germline V gene data show CDR1 as MNHEY and CDR2 as SVGEGT. CDR3 in DNA: TGTGCCAGCAGGACGGCGGATACGCAGTATTTT. It specifies CASRTADTQYF.

This clonotype occurred a few times. The chain carries TRBV5-8 and TRBJ2-3, with D perhaps matching TRBD2 (6 bases). The CDR3 is made up of 14 amino acids. Germline CDR1 reads SGHTS; CDR2 reads YDEGEE. Trimming left V 0 bases short and J 6 bases short, with 11 bases between. The CDR3 sequence: CASSLGLVSDTQYF. The CDR3 DNA sequence: TGTGCCAGCAGCTTGGGACTAGTAAGCGATACGCAGTATTTT.

This clonotype showed up many times. The chain recombines TRBV20-1 with TRBJ2-3; D not certain. V dropped 0 bases and J dropped 6 bases, with 10 bases sitting between them. The germline CDR1 and CDR2 sequences are DFQATT and SNEGSKA (reference sequence). CDR3 length: 13 residues. For the CDR3, the DNA is TGCAGTGCTAGAGATGTCACCCCCGATACGCAGTATTTT. Protein: CSARDVTPDTQYF.

In this sample, this clonotype turned up a few times. V is TRBV12-3 or TRBV12-4 and J is TRBJ2-7; 7 nucleotides match TRBD1. V lost 5 bases, J lost 6 bases, and 4 bases stayed unmatched. This CDR3 contains 12 residues. For the CDR3, the DNA is TGTGCCAGCAGTATGACAGGGATCGAGCAGTACTTC. Protein: CASSMTGIEQYF.

The table lists this clonotype with a few counts. The chain has TRBV11-3 and TRBJ2-3; TRBD2 aligns across 9 bases. The CDR3 totals 16 residues. The germline V gene has CDR1 SGHNT and CDR2 YENEEA. Trimming cost V 3 bases and J 0 bases; bases outside gene matches: 4. The CDR3 protein is CASSFSGGGSTDTQYF. In DNA form, the CDR3 reads TGTGCCAGCAGCTTTAGCGGGGGCGGGAGCACAGATACGCAGTATTTT.

The gene calls are TRBV10-3 and TRBJ2-7; D perhaps matches TRBD1 (6 bases). The germline V gene has CDR1 ENHRY and CDR2 SYGVKD. V was pared by 0 bases and J by 4 bases, with 13 bases between. The CDR3 contains 15 residues. DNA of the CDR3: TGTGCCATCAGTGAGTCATCAGGGGTCTTATACGAGCAGTACTTC. This translates into CAISESSGVLYEQYF.

Regarding this clonotype: A much larger clone lies a single base off, so this may be a read error. V gene TRBV28 combines with J gene TRBJ2-1; 7 bases line up with TRBD2. The CDR3 consists of 14 residues. Germline V gene data show CDR1 as MDHEN and CDR2 as SYDVKM. J was trimmed by 8 bases and V by 4 bases; bases with no gene match: 8. The CDR3 is CASSSLLASDEQFF. The CDR3 DNA reads as TGTGCCAGCAGTTCCCTACTAGCGAGCGATGAGCAGTTCTTC.

The chain joins TRBV9 to TRBJ2-3; TRBD1 matches 7 bases. CDR3 length: 21 residues. CDR1 and CDR2 from the germline V gene are SGDLS and YYNGEE. Trimming removed 4 bases from V and 9 bases from J; junction bases left unmatched: 32. This CDR3 reads CASSTDVVSGQRTVTEMTQYF. As DNA, the CDR3 is TGTGCCAGCAGCACCGATGTTGTGTCGGGACAGAGGACAGTTACGGAGATGACGCAGTATTTT.

This clonotype came up a few times. The chain carries TRBV5-3 and TRBJ1-2; D remains ambiguous. TRBV5-3 is filed as an ORF, its function uncertain. The CDR3 loop spans 15 amino acids. Trimming stripped 8 bases from V and 6 bases from J, with 23 bases between. The CDR3 DNA follows: TGTGCCAGCAGCCCCCGTGACACCCTAGGCCATGGCTACACCTTC. This codes for CASSPRDTLGHGYTF.

This clonotype was seen ten or more times. The chain has TRBV7-8 and TRBJ2-7; 9 bases align to TRBD2. This CDR3 region has 14 residues. The ends lost 5 bases at V and 2 bases at J; junction bases unmatched: 4. The germline CDR1 and CDR2 sequences are SGHVS and FQNEAQ. The CDR3 is CASSPSGAPYEQYF. CDR3 DNA: TGTGCCAGCAGCCCTAGCGGGGCGCCCTACGAGCAGTACTTC. The complete variable domain, with remaining parts taken from reference TRBV7-8 and TRBJ2-7, reads GAGVSQSPRYKVAKRGQDVALRCDPISGHVSLFWYQQALGQGPEFLTYFQNEAQLDKSGLPSDRFFAERPEGSVSTLKIQRTQQEDSAVYLCASSPSGAPYEQYFGPGTRLTVT.

The chain employs TRBV10-3 and TRBJ2-4; 10 bases agree with TRBD1. Germline V gives CDR1 ENHRY, CDR2 SYGVKD. The J segment lost 5 bases and the V segment lost 0 bases, leaving 4 bases of the junction unmatched. This CDR3 spans 16 amino acids. CDR3 coding DNA: TGTGCCATCAGTGAGTCGATGGGGACAGGGGAAAACATTCAGTACTTC. Its protein is CAISESMGTGENIQYF.

This chain uses TRBV7-2 with TRBJ1-1; tentative D call: TRBD1 (5 bases). Trimming removed 5 bases from V and 0 bases from J, with 19 bases in between. The germline V gene encodes CDR1 SGHTA and CDR2 FQGNSA. The CDR3 covers 17 residues. The CDR3 sequence is CASSPPRRTRMNTEAFF. DNA for the CDR3: TGTGCCAGCAGCCCACCCCGACGGACACGGATGAACACTGAAGCTTTCTTT.

This clonotype was counted many times. V gene TRBV6-5 combines with J gene TRBJ2-7, with TRBD1 matching 10 bases. Germline V lookup: CDR1 MNHEY, CDR2 SVGAGI. This CDR3 region has 14 residues. The trim removed 4 bases at V and 5 bases at J, leaving 5 bases unmatched. CDR3 in amino acids: CASSWTGGGNEQYF. As DNA, the CDR3 is TGTGCCAGCAGTTGGACAGGGGGAGGAAACGAGCAGTACTTC.

To note about this clonotype: Possible read error: a much larger clone is one base away. The rearrangement links TRBV5-1 to TRBJ2-5; TRBD2 is a possible D gene (6 bases). Germline V CDR1 and CDR2: SGHRS, YFSETQ. The CDR3 length is 15 residues. The CDR3 protein is CAGSLLAGQQETQYF. CDR3 DNA: TGCGCCGGCAGCTTACTCGCGGGGCAACAAGAGACCCAGTACTTC.

This clonotype was observed at least ten times. The J gene is TRBJ2-7, the V gene TRBV5-4; TRBD2 might be the D (5 bases). The CDR3 has 15 amino acids. V was clipped by 0 bases and J by 4 bases, with 14 bases between them. Germline V lookup: CDR1 SGHNT, CDR2 YYREEE (reference sequence). CDR3 residues: CASSLGTDRTYEQYF. The CDR3 DNA follows: TGTGCCAGCAGCTTGGGGACGGACCGGACTTACGAGCAGTACTTC.

This sequence joins TRBV25-1 and TRBJ2-7; TRBD2 matches at 9 bases. Germline V gene lookup returns CDR1 MGHDK and CDR2 SYGVNS. The CDR3 runs 13 residues. Here the CDR3 reads CSHSGLALCEQYF. The CDR3 coding sequence is TGTTCCCACTCGGGACTAGCTCTCTGCGAGCAGTACTTC.

This clonotype was recorded a few times. The chain carries TRBV27 and TRBJ1-6; TRBD1 agrees at 7 bases. The CDR3 spans 14 residues. V lost 2 bases to trimming and J lost 5 bases; unmatched junction nucleotides: 0. Germline V gives CDR1 MNHEY, CDR2 SMNVEV (reference sequence). The CDR3 region is CASSLQGDNSPLHF. The CDR3 DNA reads TGTGCCAGCAGTTTACAGGGGGATAATTCACCCCTCCACTTT.